Many counts were recorded for the clone carrying this T cell receptor beta chain. Preparation of TCR beta libraries was done by quantitative 5'-RACE with molecular barcodes. TCRdb re-called the 5' RACE reads with MiXCR, one entry per CDR3 protein. This repertoire shows 150,000 to 200,000 distinct CDR3 sequences, 15% to 20% found once; its top ten account for 3.5% to 5%. The data stem from a study of CD8 T cells in ankylosing spondylitis. The sequencing input was blood, either unsorted or a sorted T cell fraction (not recorded which). This clonotype originated in a male donor aged 10 to 30 with ankylosing spondylitis or in good health (not recorded which).

The CDR3 spells CSASPTSGRAETQYF. CDR3 nucleotides: TGCAGTGCCAGTCCGACTAGCGGGAGGGCGGAGACCCAGTACTTC. This sequence joins TRBV20-1 and TRBJ2-5; 14 nucleotides match TRBD2. This CDR3 has 15 residues. J gave up 5 bases and V 6 bases, and 8 bases lay outside the gene matches. The V gene's germline CDR1 is DFQATT and CDR2 SNEGSKA (reference sequence).